This entry is about one T cell receptor (beta chain). Its antigen is unknown. Trimming shortened V by 0 bases and J by 5 bases, and 5 bases separated the two germline ends. Germline V CDR1 and CDR2: SGHDT, YYEEEE. The CDR3 totals 12 residues. This sample was taken from a study of T cells in localized non-small cell lung cancer. Whole-study results and caveats: The study linked higher blood T cell density to longer overall survival. Uninvolved adjacent lung showed peak T cell clonality, exceeding tumor. Heterogeneity remains possible because sequencing was limited to only one tumor region. Turning up in adjacent lung were a median approximately 50 of the top 100 tumor clones.

Data came from immunoSEQ multiplex PCR; TCRdb stores just in-frame clones and leaves some out. Here the sample spans some 38,000 clones, just over 85% being singletons. The V call is TRBV5-6, the J call TRBJ1-2; D is unresolved. This sample comprised peripheral blood mononuclear cells, obtained before any cancer treatment. This sequence was found in a male donor at least 60 years old with stage II lung adenocarcinoma. CDR3 residues: CASSLAQYGYTF. As DNA, the CDR3 is TGTGCCAGCAGCTTGGCGCAGTATGGCTACACCTTC.